Listed below are T cell receptor beta chains from one sample, sequenced in a study of T cells in Graves' hyperthyroidism and ophthalmopathy. MiXCR was run by TCRdb on the multiplex PCR reads, yielding one entry per CDR3 protein. The table lists roughly 750,000 distinct CDR3 sequences, approximately 16% of them singletons. The material sequenced was blood. These receptor sequences come from a man aged 18 to 29 with Graves' hyperthyroidism. Each CDR3 is given with its conserved first and last residue. D genes are given only for firm matches. Not every row has a clone size; where given, it reads once, few, many or a size class.

clone_size	v_call	j_call	d_call	cdr3_nt	cdr3_aa
many	TRBV29-1	TRBJ2-7	.	TGCAGCGTTGAAGATCGGGCCAGCTACGAGCAGTACTTC	CSVEDRASYEQYF
.	TRBV30	TRBJ1-1	.	TGTGCCTGGAGTAGCCAGGGAAGGACTGAAGCTTTCTTT	CAWSSQGRTEAFF
.	TRBV15	TRBJ2-1	.	TGTGCCACCAGCAGAGGGAACCTAGCCGGACTGTTCTTC	CATSRGNLAGLFF
many	TRBV28	TRBJ1-1	.	TGTGCCAGCAGAGTACCCTACACTGAAGCTTTCTTT	CASRVPYTEAFF
.	TRBV4-1	TRBJ2-1	.	TGCGCCAGCAGCCAACGGAGGGCCGACACCAATGAGCAGTTCTTC	CASSQRRADTNEQFF
few	TRBV4-1	TRBJ2-7	TRBD1	TGCGCCAGCAGCCAGCGGACAGGGCAAGGTTACGAGCAGTACTTC	CASSQRTGQGYEQYF
.	TRBV4-3	TRBJ2-3	.	TGCGCCAGCAGCCAAGAGCTCGAAGAAGGGCGAGACCCCACAGATACGCAGTATTTT	CASSQELEEGRDPTDTQYF
.	TRBV7-9	TRBJ2-3	.	TGTGCCAGCAGCTCGTATCAGGGCGCCAGCACAGATACGCAGTATTTT	CASSSYQGASTDTQYF
.	TRBV4-1	TRBJ1-4	.	TGCGCCAGCAGCCGGACGGGACTGATTAATGAAAAACTGTTTTTT	CASSRTGLINEKLFF
many	TRBV12-3/TRBV12-4	TRBJ2-1	.	TGTGCCAGCAGTTTTGGGGCCGTCCAAAAAAATGAGCAGTTCTTC	CASSFGAVQKNEQFF
.	TRBV12-3/TRBV12-4	TRBJ2-5	TRBD1	TGTGCCAGCAGTTTAGGGCTAATCAGGGGGGAGACCCAGTACTTC	CASSLGLIRGETQYF
.	TRBV20-1	TRBJ2-7	.	TGCAGTGCTAGGGTTAGCGGCGTATACGAGCAGTACTTC	CSARVSGVYEQYF
.	TRBV30	TRBJ2-4	TRBD1	TGTGCCTGGAGCAGCCCGACAGGGCCCCTAGCCAAAAACATTCAGTACTTC	CAWSSPTGPLAKNIQYF
.	TRBV28	TRBJ2-7	.	TGTGCCAGCAGCCCGGTGGGGGGTCCCTACGAGCAGTACTTC	CASSPVGGPYEQYF
few	TRBV12-3/TRBV12-4	TRBJ2-5	TRBD2	TGTGCCAGCAATCAGCGGGACCTCCGGCGGGAGACCCAGTACTTC	CASNQRDLRRETQYF
few	TRBV6-2/TRBV6-3	TRBJ1-3	.	TGTGCCAGCAGTTACTCAAGGACAGCCTCTGGAAACACCATATATTTT	CASSYSRTASGNTIYF
few	TRBV29-1	TRBJ2-7	TRBD1	TGCAGCGTTGAAGGAGGACAGGGAACATACGAGCAGTACTTC	CSVEGGQGTYEQYF
.	TRBV29-1	TRBJ1-1	.	TGCAGCGTCAAACGACAGACGAACACTGAAGCTTTCTTT	CSVKRQTNTEAFF
many	TRBV7-2	TRBJ2-7	.	TGTGCCAGCAGCCCAGACCGGGACATCTCCTACGAGCAGTACTTC	CASSPDRDISYEQYF
many	TRBV11-3	TRBJ1-1	TRBD1	TGTGCCAGCAGCGCACAGGGGGACACTGAAGCTTTCTTT	CASSAQGDTEAFF
.	TRBV7-9	TRBJ2-3	TRBD2	TGTGCCAGCAGCCATACTAGCGGGAGAGCTAGCACAGATACGCAGTATTTT	CASSHTSGRASTDTQYF
.	TRBV3-1	TRBJ2-1	TRBD1	TGTGCCAGCAGCCAAATCAGGGGGCTTGAGCAGTTCTTC	CASSQIRGLEQFF
many	TRBV10-1	TRBJ2-5	.	TGCGCCAGCAGCGCAAACCCCGGACCGGGCCGGGAGACCCAGTACTTC	CASSANPGPGRETQYF
many	TRBV28	TRBJ2-5	TRBD1	TGTGCCAGCAGTTACCCCACAGGGGCGGTGGAGACCCAGTACTTC	CASSYPTGAVETQYF
few	TRBV20-1	TRBJ2-5	.	TGCAGTGCTAGAGCTAGGAGGCCACCTGGTTACTTC	CSARARRPPGYF
many	TRBV2	TRBJ2-1	TRBD1	TGTGCCAGCAGTGATTTTGGGGACAGGGCCTACAATGAGCAGTTCTTC	CASSDFGDRAYNEQFF
many	TRBV7-2	TRBJ2-7	.	TGTGCCAGCTCCCTCCGGACAGGTGGAGGGTACGAGCAGTACTTC	CASSLRTGGGYEQYF
many	TRBV28	TRBJ1-5	.	TGTGCCAGCAGTCTAGGACCGGGCAATCAGCCCCAGCATTTT	CASSLGPGNQPQHF
many	TRBV29-1	TRBJ1-2	TRBD1	TGCAGCGTTGATTCGACAGGGGGCAACTATGGCTACACCTTC	CSVDSTGGNYGYTF
.	TRBV24-1	TRBJ2-5	.	TGTGCCACCAGTGACCCGAGGACGTACCAAGAGACCCAGTACTTC	CATSDPRTYQETQYF
.	TRBV5-5	TRBJ2-1	.	TGTGCCAGCAGCTTTTCATATGATGAGCAGTTCTTC	CASSFSYDEQFF
.	TRBV5-1	TRBJ2-3	.	TGCGCCAGCAGCTTGGAAGGGACGCTCGATACGCAGTATTTT	CASSLEGTLDTQYF
.	TRBV10-3	TRBJ2-3	TRBD1	TGTGCCATCACCAGGACAGGGGCCCCCACAGATACGCAGTATTTT	CAITRTGAPTDTQYF
.	TRBV12-3/TRBV12-4	TRBJ1-1	.	TGTGCCAGCAGTTTCCTTCCAAGGACTGAAGCTTTCTTT	CASSFLPRTEAFF
few	TRBV5-5	TRBJ2-3	TRBD1	TGTGCCAGCAGCGACGGGACAGTGGTCACAGATACGCAGTATTTT	CASSDGTVVTDTQYF
few	TRBV29-1	TRBJ1-2	.	TGCAGCGTTGATTTGGGACGGGGTAACTATGGCTACACCTTC	CSVDLGRGNYGYTF
.	TRBV4-2	TRBJ1-4	.	TGTGCCAGCAGCCAAGTTGGCCAGTCTAATGAAAAACTGTTTTTT	CASSQVGQSNEKLFF
once	TRBV29-1	TRBJ2-1	TRBD2	TGCAGCGCGTTACTAGCGGGAGGGGGGAGGACCTACAATGAGCAGTTCTTC	CSALLAGGGRTYNEQFF
.	TRBV18	TRBJ1-3	.	TGTGCCAGCTCACCAGTACAGGATCGTGGAAACACCATATATTTT	CASSPVQDRGNTIYF
.	TRBV28	TRBJ2-7	.	TGTGCCAGCAGTTTCGGCGGCCGCCCCTACGAGCAGTACTTC	CASSFGGRPYEQYF
.	TRBV19	TRBJ2-7	.	TGTGCCAGTAGTATGGGGATGTTGGACGAGCAGTACTTC	CASSMGMLDEQYF
many	TRBV24-1	TRBJ2-1	.	TGTGCCACCAGTCCGTCGGACTCCAACAATGAGCAGTTCTTC	CATSPSDSNNEQFF
.	TRBV5-4	TRBJ2-1	.	TGTGCCAGCAGCTTGCCCGGGACCAACTACAATGAGCAGTTCTTC	CASSLPGTNYNEQFF
.	TRBV2	TRBJ1-4	.	TGTGCCAGCAAGGATCGGGCAGCAACTAATGAAAAACTGTTTTTT	CASKDRAATNEKLFF
.	TRBV7-8	TRBJ1-3	.	TGTGCCAGCAGTCCCGGGGCCTCTGGAAACACCATATATTTT	CASSPGASGNTIYF
many	TRBV6-6	TRBJ2-2	.	TGTGCCAGCAGTTACGGGAGCGGGGAGCTGTTTTTT	CASSYGSGELFF
few	TRBV12-3/TRBV12-4	TRBJ2-2	.	TGTGCCAGCACGTGGGGGGCCACGATCACCGGGGAGCTGTTTTTT	CASTWGATITGELFF
.	TRBV7-9	TRBJ1-2	.	TGTGCCAGCAGCTTAGGGACAGCTATCTACACCTTC	CASSLGTAIYTF
.	TRBV19	TRBJ2-7	.	TGTGCCAGTAGTATTTTAGCTGGGTACGAGCAGTACTTC	CASSILAGYEQYF
.	TRBV28	TRBJ2-7	.	TGTGCCAGCAGTTTAAAGGGAACCGCAACCTACGAGCAGTACTTC	CASSLKGTATYEQYF
few	TRBV6-1	TRBJ2-5	TRBD1	TGTGCCAGCAGTGAAGTTGGACAGGGTCGAGCCCAGTACTTC	CASSEVGQGRAQYF
.	TRBV28	TRBJ2-2	.	TGTGCCAGCAGTTTGGAAAATGGGCTGTTTTTT	CASSLENGLFF
many	TRBV11-1	TRBJ2-3	.	TGTGCCAGCACCGCCGGTCCCGGGAACCCTCTAACAGATACGCAGTATTTT	CASTAGPGNPLTDTQYF
.	TRBV18	TRBJ1-1	TRBD1	TGTGCCAGCTCACCGGGACAGCAAGCTTTCTTT	CASSPGQQAFF